The rows below give T cell receptor beta chains drawn from one sample of a study of CD8+CD57+ T cells in acquired aplastic anemia. A single record per CDR3 protein comes from TCRdb applying MiXCR to the reads. This sample has about half a million distinct CDR3 sequences, with around a third found just once. Material for sequencing was sorted CD4+, CD8+, or CD8+CD57+ T cells (not recorded which) from PBMCs. The receptors stem from a human donor with aplastic anemia. The CDR3 runs from the conserved cysteine through the conserved F or W. The D gene is left open where the match is weak. The size field is filled for only some rows; it gives once, few, many or a size class.

J gene: TRBJ2-3; CDR3 length: 19; V gene: TRBV19; D gene: TRBD2; clone size: .; CDR3 DNA: TGTGCCAGTAGTATAGCCTTACTGTGGACTAGCGGGAATCCAGATACGCAGTATTTT; CDR3 protein: CASSIALLWTSGNPDTQYF
J gene: TRBJ1-6; CDR3 length: 14; V gene: TRBV20-1; D gene: .; clone size: .; CDR3 DNA: TGCAGTGCTAGTTGGGACACCGATAATTCACCCCTCCACTTT; CDR3 protein: CSASWDTDNSPLHF
J gene: TRBJ1-1; CDR3 length: 14; V gene: TRBV4-3; D gene: .; clone size: .; CDR3 DNA: TGCGCCAGCAGCCAAGATTGGCATAACACTGAAGCTTTCTTT; CDR3 protein: CASSQDWHNTEAFF
J gene: TRBJ1-2; CDR3 length: 14; V gene: TRBV2; D gene: TRBD1; clone size: few; CDR3 DNA: TGTGCCAGCTATGAGACAGGGATGGGCTATGGCTACACCTTC; CDR3 protein: CASYETGMGYGYTF
J gene: TRBJ2-3; CDR3 length: 12; V gene: TRBV10-3; D gene: .; clone size: many; CDR3 DNA: TGTGCCATCAGTCCCAGTGGGGATACGCAGTATTTT; CDR3 protein: CAISPSGDTQYF
J gene: TRBJ2-1; CDR3 length: 17; V gene: TRBV3-1; D gene: .; clone size: few; CDR3 DNA: TGTGCCAGCAGCCAAGTCGGGGCTGGCCGCTCCTACAATGAGCAGTTCTTC; CDR3 protein: CASSQVGAGRSYNEQFF
J gene: TRBJ1-2; CDR3 length: 18; V gene: TRBV11-2; D gene: TRBD1; clone size: .; CDR3 DNA: TGTGCCAGCAGCTTAGAAGGGACAGCCTTACACCTCAACTATGGCTACACCTTC; CDR3 protein: CASSLEGTALHLNYGYTF
J gene: TRBJ1-2; CDR3 length: 11; V gene: TRBV2; D gene: .; clone size: .; CDR3 DNA: TGTGCCAGCAGTGAGACTACAGGGTACACCTTC; CDR3 protein: CASSETTGYTF
J gene: TRBJ1-4; CDR3 length: 13; V gene: TRBV2; D gene: .; clone size: many; CDR3 DNA: TGTGCCAGCAATCTTAGGTTCAATGAAAAACTGTTTTTT; CDR3 protein: CASNLRFNEKLFF
J gene: TRBJ2-1; CDR3 length: 17; V gene: TRBV7-6; D gene: TRBD2; clone size: .; CDR3 DNA: TGTGCCAGCAGCCAAGGGAGGACTAGCGGGAGTAGAGATGAGCAGTTCTTC; CDR3 protein: CASSQGRTSGSRDEQFF
J gene: TRBJ1-1; CDR3 length: 15; V gene: TRBV10-3; D gene: .; clone size: .; CDR3 DNA: TGTGCCAGCAGCCTAGGGGCGTTGGGGGACACTGAAGCTTTCTTT; CDR3 protein: CASSLGALGDTEAFF
J gene: TRBJ2-1; CDR3 length: 16; V gene: TRBV30; D gene: TRBD2; clone size: .; CDR3 DNA: TGTGCCTGGAGTGTACTAGCCCGACTAGCGGGGAATGAGCAGTTCTTC; CDR3 protein: CAWSVLARLAGNEQFF
J gene: TRBJ2-7; CDR3 length: 15; V gene: TRBV19; D gene: TRBD2; clone size: many; CDR3 DNA: TGTGCCAGTAGTAAAACTAGCGGGGCACCTCTCGAGCAGTACTTC; CDR3 protein: CASSKTSGAPLEQYF
J gene: TRBJ2-5; CDR3 length: 13; V gene: TRBV9; D gene: .; clone size: .; CDR3 DNA: TGTGCCAGCAGTTCGGCAGGGCAAGAGACCCAGTACTTC; CDR3 protein: CASSSAGQETQYF
J gene: TRBJ1-2; CDR3 length: 15; V gene: TRBV4-2; D gene: TRBD1; clone size: .; CDR3 DNA: TGTGCCAGCAGCCAAAGGACAGGGGACTCCTATGGCTACACCTTC; CDR3 protein: CASSQRTGDSYGYTF
J gene: TRBJ2-5; CDR3 length: 15; V gene: TRBV19; D gene: .; clone size: few; CDR3 DNA: TGTGCCAGTAGTATAGCAGCACACCGTCCGGAGACCCAGTACTTC; CDR3 protein: CASSIAAHRPETQYF
J gene: TRBJ2-1; CDR3 length: 15; V gene: TRBV11-2; D gene: .; clone size: .; CDR3 DNA: TGTGCCAGCAGCAAGAGTGGTCTTGGCTACAATGAGCAGTTCTTC; CDR3 protein: CASSKSGLGYNEQFF
J gene: TRBJ2-7; CDR3 length: 15; V gene: TRBV15; D gene: TRBD2; clone size: once; CDR3 DNA: TGTGCCACCAGCAGTCCCGGGACTACCACCTACGAGCAGTACTTC; CDR3 protein: CATSSPGTTTYEQYF
J gene: TRBJ2-7; CDR3 length: 13; V gene: TRBV18; D gene: .; clone size: few; CDR3 DNA: TGTGCCAGCTCCGAAAAAGGGCCCAACGAGCAGTACTTC; CDR3 protein: CASSEKGPNEQYF
J gene: TRBJ2-1; CDR3 length: 17; V gene: TRBV11-2; D gene: TRBD2; clone size: .; CDR3 DNA: TGTGCCAGCAGCTTAGGTTTCCGACTAGCGGGAGGCAATGAGCAGTTCTTC; CDR3 protein: CASSLGFRLAGGNEQFF
J gene: TRBJ2-1; CDR3 length: 20; V gene: TRBV11-1; D gene: TRBD2; clone size: .; CDR3 DNA: TGTGCCAGCAGCTCCCATAGCGGGAGCATTGGAATCCCCTCCTACAATGAGCAGTTCTTC; CDR3 protein: CASSSHSGSIGIPSYNEQFF
J gene: TRBJ1-4; CDR3 length: 13; V gene: TRBV10-3; D gene: .; clone size: many; CDR3 DNA: TGTGCCATCAGTGAGTACGGTGATGAAAAACTGTTTTTT; CDR3 protein: CAISEYGDEKLFF
J gene: TRBJ2-1; CDR3 length: 15; V gene: TRBV7-3; D gene: TRBD1; clone size: .; CDR3 DNA: TGTGCCAGCAGCCTCGAGGGGGCTAGCATCAATGAGCAGTTCTTC; CDR3 protein: CASSLEGASINEQFF
J gene: TRBJ2-7; CDR3 length: 17; V gene: TRBV3-1; D gene: .; clone size: .; CDR3 DNA: TGTGCCAGCAGCCAGGATAAACGGTGGGGGAGTACCTACGAGCAGTACTTC; CDR3 protein: CASSQDKRWGSTYEQYF
J gene: TRBJ1-1; CDR3 length: 10; V gene: TRBV6-2/TRBV6-3; D gene: .; clone size: .; CDR3 DNA: TGTGCCAGCAGTCTGTCTGAAGCTTTCTTT; CDR3 protein: CASSLSEAFF
J gene: TRBJ1-4; CDR3 length: 14; V gene: TRBV30; D gene: TRBD1; clone size: once; CDR3 DNA: TGTGCCTGGAGTGAAGGACAGGGGGGTAAAAAACTGTTTTTT; CDR3 protein: CAWSEGQGGKKLFF
J gene: TRBJ2-5; CDR3 length: 14; V gene: TRBV19; D gene: TRBD1; clone size: many; CDR3 DNA: TGTGCCAGTAAGGACAGGGTCCCCCAAGAGACCCAGTACTTC; CDR3 protein: CASKDRVPQETQYF
J gene: TRBJ2-3; CDR3 length: 17; V gene: TRBV7-2; D gene: TRBD2; clone size: few; CDR3 DNA: TGTGCCAGCAGCTTATGGGCTAGCGGGGGAATCACAGATACGCAGTATTTT; CDR3 protein: CASSLWASGGITDTQYF
J gene: TRBJ1-6; CDR3 length: 15; V gene: TRBV19; D gene: TRBD1; clone size: many; CDR3 DNA: TGTGCCAGTAGTACTTTCGGGACAGGGAATTCACCCCTCCACTTT; CDR3 protein: CASSTFGTGNSPLHF
J gene: TRBJ2-7; CDR3 length: 14; V gene: TRBV6-5; D gene: .; clone size: many; CDR3 DNA: TGTGCCAGCAGTTACTCGAAAGTCGCCTACGAGCAGTACTTC; CDR3 protein: CASSYSKVAYEQYF
J gene: TRBJ1-2; CDR3 length: 12; V gene: TRBV27; D gene: .; clone size: .; CDR3 DNA: TGTGCCAGCAGTTTTCGGCAGGGCCGCTACACCTTC; CDR3 protein: CASSFRQGRYTF
J gene: TRBJ1-5; CDR3 length: 14; V gene: TRBV5-1; D gene: .; clone size: many; CDR3 DNA: TGTGCCAGCAGTCTCGGATCTAGCAATCAGCCCCAGCATTTT; CDR3 protein: CASSLGSSNQPQHF
J gene: TRBJ2-7; CDR3 length: 14; V gene: TRBV2; D gene: .; clone size: few; CDR3 DNA: TGTGCCAGCACCCAGAGGGGGTTTTTCTACGAGCAGTACTTC; CDR3 protein: CASTQRGFFYEQYF
J gene: TRBJ2-7; CDR3 length: 11; V gene: TRBV20-1; D gene: .; clone size: many; CDR3 DNA: TGCAGTGCCGGAGCCCTAGGGGTGCAGTACTTC; CDR3 protein: CSAGALGVQYF
J gene: TRBJ1-5; CDR3 length: 13; V gene: TRBV12-3/TRBV12-4; D gene: .; clone size: many; CDR3 DNA: TGTGCCAGCAGTTTGGGACGGGGTCAGCCCCAGCATTTT; CDR3 protein: CASSLGRGQPQHF
J gene: TRBJ2-3; CDR3 length: 16; V gene: TRBV20-1; D gene: TRBD1; clone size: many; CDR3 DNA: TGCAGTGCTACGCGGACAGGCCTCAGGTGGACGGATACGCAGTATTTT; CDR3 protein: CSATRTGLRWTDTQYF
J gene: TRBJ1-5; CDR3 length: 11; V gene: TRBV19; D gene: .; clone size: many; CDR3 DNA: TGTGCCAGTATGGGTGTGCACTCCCAGCATTTT; CDR3 protein: CASMGVHSQHF